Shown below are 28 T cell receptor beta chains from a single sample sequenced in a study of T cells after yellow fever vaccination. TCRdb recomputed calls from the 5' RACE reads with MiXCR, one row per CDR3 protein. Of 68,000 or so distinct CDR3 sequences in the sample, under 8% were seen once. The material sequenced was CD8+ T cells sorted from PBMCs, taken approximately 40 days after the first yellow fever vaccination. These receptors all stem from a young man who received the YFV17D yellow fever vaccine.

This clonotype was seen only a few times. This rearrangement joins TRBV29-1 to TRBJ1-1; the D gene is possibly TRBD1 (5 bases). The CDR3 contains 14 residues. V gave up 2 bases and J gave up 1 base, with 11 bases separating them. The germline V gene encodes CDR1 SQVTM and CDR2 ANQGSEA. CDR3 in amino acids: CSVELVGQNTEAFF. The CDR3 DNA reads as TGCAGCGTTGAATTAGTCGGACAGAACACTGAAGCTTTCTTT.

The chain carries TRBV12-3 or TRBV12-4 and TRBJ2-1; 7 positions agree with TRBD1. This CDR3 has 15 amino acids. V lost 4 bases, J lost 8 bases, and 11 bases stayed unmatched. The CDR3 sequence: CASSSLDRRKDEQFF. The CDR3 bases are TGTGCCAGCAGTTCCCTGGACAGGCGTAAGGATGAGCAGTTCTTC.

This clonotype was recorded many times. CDR3 in DNA: TGTGCCAGCTCCGGGGCGGTTTACAATGAGCAGTTCTTC. As protein: CASSGAVYNEQFF. J is TRBJ2-1 and V is TRBV12-3 or TRBV12-4, with D perhaps TRBD1 or TRBD2 (5 bases each). Trimming cost V 8 bases and J 4 bases, with 12 bases left between them. This CDR3 spans 13 amino acids.

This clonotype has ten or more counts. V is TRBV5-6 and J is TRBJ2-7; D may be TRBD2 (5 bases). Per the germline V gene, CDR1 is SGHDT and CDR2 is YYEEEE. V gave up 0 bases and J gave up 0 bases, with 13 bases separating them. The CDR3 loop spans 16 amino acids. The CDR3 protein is CASSLATGESSYEQYV. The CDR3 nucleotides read TGTGCCAGCAGCTTGGCCACCGGGGAGAGCTCCTACGAGCAGTACGTC.

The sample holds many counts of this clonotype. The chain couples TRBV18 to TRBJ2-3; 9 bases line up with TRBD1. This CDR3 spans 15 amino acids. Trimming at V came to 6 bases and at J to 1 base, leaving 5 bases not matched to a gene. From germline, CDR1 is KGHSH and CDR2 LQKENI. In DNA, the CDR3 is TGTGCCAGCTCGGACCGGGACAGGGGCACAGATACGCAGTATTTT. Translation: CASSDRDRGTDTQYF.

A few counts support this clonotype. The DNA for the CDR3 is TGCAGTGCTAGAGCGTCTAGCGGGGACTGGAACATTCAGTACTTC. It specifies CSARASSGDWNIQYF. The chain uses TRBV20-1 and TRBJ2-4, with 9 bases fitting TRBD2. Trimming at V came to 1 base and at J to 7 bases, leaving 8 bases not matched to a gene. Germline V gene lookup returns CDR1 DFQATT and CDR2 SNEGSKA (reference sequence). This CDR3 contains 15 residues.

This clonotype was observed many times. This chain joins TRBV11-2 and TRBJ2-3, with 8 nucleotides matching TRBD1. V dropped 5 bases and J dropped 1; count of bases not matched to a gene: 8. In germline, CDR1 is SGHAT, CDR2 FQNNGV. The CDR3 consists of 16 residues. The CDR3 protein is CASSRLGGQGTDTQYF. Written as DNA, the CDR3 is TGTGCCAGCAGCCGCCTTGGGGGACAGGGCACAGATACGCAGTATTTT.

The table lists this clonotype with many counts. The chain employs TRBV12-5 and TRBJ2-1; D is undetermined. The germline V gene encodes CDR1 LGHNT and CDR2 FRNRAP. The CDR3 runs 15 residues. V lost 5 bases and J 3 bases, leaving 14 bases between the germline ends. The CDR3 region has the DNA TGTGCTAGTGGTCCCCCGGGCGGATTCTACAATGAGCAGTTCTTC. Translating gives CASGPPGGFYNEQFF.

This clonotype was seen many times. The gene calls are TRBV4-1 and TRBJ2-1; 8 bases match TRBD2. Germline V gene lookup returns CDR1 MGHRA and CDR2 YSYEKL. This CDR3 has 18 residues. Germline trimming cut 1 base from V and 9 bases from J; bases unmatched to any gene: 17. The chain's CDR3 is CASSQVKGVGGASGEQFF. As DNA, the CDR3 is TGCGCCAGCAGCCAAGTTAAAGGAGTCGGGGGGGCCTCCGGTGAGCAGTTCTTC.

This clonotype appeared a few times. Written as DNA, the CDR3 is TGTGCCAGCAGCCACCCGGGGGGGGGGAACACCGGGGAGCTGTTTTTT. Its translation: CASSHPGGGNTGELFF. The chain employs TRBV11-2 and TRBJ2-2, with 8 bases aligning to TRBD2. Germline CDR1 is SGHAT and CDR2 is FQNNGV. The J segment lost 1 base and the V segment lost 5 bases, leaving 6 bases of the junction unmatched. The CDR3 loop spans 16 amino acids.

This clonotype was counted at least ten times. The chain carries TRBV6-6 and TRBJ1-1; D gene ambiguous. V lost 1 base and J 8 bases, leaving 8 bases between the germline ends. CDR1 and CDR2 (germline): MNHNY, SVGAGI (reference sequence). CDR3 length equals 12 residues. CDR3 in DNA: TGTGCCAGCAGTTACTACCAGGAAGAAGCTTTCTTT. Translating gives CASSYYQEEAFF.

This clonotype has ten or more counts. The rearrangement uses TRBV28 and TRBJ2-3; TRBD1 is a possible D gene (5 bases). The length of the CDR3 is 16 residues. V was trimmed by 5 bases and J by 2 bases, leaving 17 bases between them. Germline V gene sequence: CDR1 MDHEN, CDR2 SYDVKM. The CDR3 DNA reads TGTGCCAGCAGTCCCGTACGGGCGACAGACACAGATACGCAGTATTTT. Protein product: CASSPVRATDTDTQYF.

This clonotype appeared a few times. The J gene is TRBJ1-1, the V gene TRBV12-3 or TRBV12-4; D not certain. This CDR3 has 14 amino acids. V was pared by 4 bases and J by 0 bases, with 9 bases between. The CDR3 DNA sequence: TGTGCCAGCAGTTCATTATACTTGAACACTGAAGCTTTCTTT. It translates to CASSSLYLNTEAFF.

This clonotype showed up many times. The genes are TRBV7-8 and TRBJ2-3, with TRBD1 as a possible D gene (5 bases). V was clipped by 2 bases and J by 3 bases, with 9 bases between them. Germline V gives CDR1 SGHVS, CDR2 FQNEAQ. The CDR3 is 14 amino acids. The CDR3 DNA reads TGTGCCAGCAGCTTACTGCAGGGTACAGATACGCAGTATTTT. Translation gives CASSLLQGTDTQYF. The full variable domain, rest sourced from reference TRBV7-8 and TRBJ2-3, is GAGVSQSPRYKVAKRGQDVALRCDPISGHVSLFWYQQALGQGPEFLTYFQNEAQLDKSGLPSDRFFAERPEGSVSTLKIQRTQQEDSAVYLCASSLLQGTDTQYFGPGTRLTVL.

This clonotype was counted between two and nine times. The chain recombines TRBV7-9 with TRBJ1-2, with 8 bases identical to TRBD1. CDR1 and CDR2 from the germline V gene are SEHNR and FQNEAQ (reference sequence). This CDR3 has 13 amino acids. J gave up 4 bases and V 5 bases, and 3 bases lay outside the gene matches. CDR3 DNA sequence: TGTGCCAGCAGCCTGGACAGGGCCTATGGCTACACCTTC. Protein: CASSLDRAYGYTF. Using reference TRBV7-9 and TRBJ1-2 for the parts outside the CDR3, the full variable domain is DTGVSQNPRHKITKRGQNVTFRCDPISEHNRLYWYRQTLGQGPEFLTYFQNEAQLEKSRLLSDRFSAERPKGSFSTLEIQRTEQGDSAMYLCASSLDRAYGYTFGSGTRLTVV.

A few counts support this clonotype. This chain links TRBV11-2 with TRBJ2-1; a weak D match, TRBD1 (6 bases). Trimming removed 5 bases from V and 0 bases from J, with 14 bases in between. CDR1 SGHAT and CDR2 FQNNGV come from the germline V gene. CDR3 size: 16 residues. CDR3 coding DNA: TGTGCCAGCAGCCTAAACAGGGCCAGCTCCTACAATGAGCAGTTCTTC. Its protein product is CASSLNRASSYNEQFF.

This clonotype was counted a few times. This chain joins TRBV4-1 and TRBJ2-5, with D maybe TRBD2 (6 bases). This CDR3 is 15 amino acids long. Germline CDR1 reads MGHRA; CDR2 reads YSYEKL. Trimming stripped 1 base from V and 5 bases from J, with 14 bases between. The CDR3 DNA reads TGCGCCAGCAGCCAAGGGGACTCGGCGGGGGAGACCCAGTACTTC. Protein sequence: CASSQGDSAGETQYF.

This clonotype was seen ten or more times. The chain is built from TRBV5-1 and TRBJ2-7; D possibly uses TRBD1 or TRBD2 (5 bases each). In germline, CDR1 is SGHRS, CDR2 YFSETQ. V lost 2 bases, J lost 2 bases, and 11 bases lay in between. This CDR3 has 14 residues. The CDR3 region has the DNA TGCGCCAGCAGCTTTCGGGACGGAACCTACGAGCAGTACTTC. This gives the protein CASSFRDGTYEQYF.

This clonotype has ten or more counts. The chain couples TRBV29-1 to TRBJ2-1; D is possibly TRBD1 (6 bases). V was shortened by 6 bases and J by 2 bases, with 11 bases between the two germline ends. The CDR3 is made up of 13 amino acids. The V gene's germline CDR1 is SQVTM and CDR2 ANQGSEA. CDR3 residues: CSVGRGAYNEQFF. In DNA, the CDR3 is TGCAGCGTAGGCAGGGGTGCCTACAATGAGCAGTTCTTC.

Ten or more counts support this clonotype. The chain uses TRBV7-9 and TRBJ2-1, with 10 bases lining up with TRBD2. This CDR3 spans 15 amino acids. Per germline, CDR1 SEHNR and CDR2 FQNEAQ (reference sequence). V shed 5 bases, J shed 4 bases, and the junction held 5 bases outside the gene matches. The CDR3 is CASSPGLAAYNEQFF. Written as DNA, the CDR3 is TGTGCCAGCAGCCCTGGACTAGCGGCTTACAATGAGCAGTTCTTC.

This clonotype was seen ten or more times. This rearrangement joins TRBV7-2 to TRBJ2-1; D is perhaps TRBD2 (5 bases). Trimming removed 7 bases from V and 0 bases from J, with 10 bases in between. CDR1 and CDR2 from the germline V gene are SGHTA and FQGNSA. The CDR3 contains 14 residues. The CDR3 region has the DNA TGTGCCAGCACCATGGAGGTCTCCTACAATGAGCAGTTCTTC. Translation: CASTMEVSYNEQFF.

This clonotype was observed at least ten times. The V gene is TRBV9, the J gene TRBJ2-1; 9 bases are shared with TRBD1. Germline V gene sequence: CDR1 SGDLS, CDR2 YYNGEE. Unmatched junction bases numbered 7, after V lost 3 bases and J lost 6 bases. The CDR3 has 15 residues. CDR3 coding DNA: TGTGCCAGCAGCGCGAGAGACAGGGGGATCAATGAGCAGTTCTTC. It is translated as CASSARDRGINEQFF. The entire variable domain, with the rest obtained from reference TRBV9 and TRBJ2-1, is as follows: DSGVTQTPKHLITATGQRVTLRCSPRSGDLSVYWYQQSLDQGLQFLIQYYNGEERAKGNILERFSAQQFPDLHSELNLSSLELGDSALYFCASSARDRGINEQFFGPGTRLTVL.

CDR3 in amino acids: CSVGQGGPQETQYF. The CDR3 coding sequence is TGCAGCGTGGGACAGGGAGGCCCTCAAGAGACCCAGTACTTC. The genes are TRBV29-1 and TRBJ2-5; 9 bases fit TRBD1. CDR1 is SQVTM and CDR2 is ANQGSEA in the germline V gene. This CDR3 has 14 amino acids. Trimming cost V 6 bases and J 2 bases; bases outside gene matches: 7.

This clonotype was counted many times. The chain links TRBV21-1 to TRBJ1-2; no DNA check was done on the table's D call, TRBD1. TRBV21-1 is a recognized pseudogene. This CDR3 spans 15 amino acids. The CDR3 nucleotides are TGTGCCAGCACCCTGGGCCCACAGGGAGGCTATGGCTACACCTTC. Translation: CASTLGPQGGYGYTF.

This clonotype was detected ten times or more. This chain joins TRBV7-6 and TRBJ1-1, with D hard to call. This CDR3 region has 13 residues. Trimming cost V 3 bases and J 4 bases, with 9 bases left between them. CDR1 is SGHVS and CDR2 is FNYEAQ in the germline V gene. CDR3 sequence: CASSFGGGTEAFF. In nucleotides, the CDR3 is TGTGCCAGCAGCTTTGGAGGCGGCACTGAAGCTTTCTTT.

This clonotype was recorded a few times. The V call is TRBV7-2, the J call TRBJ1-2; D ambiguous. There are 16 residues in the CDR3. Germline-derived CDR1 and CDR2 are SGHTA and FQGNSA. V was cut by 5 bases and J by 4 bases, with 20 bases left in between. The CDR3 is CASSRYHSTGSYGYTF. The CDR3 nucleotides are TGTGCCAGCAGCCGATACCACTCGACGGGATCCTATGGCTACACCTTC.

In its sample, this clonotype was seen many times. The CDR3 reads CASSQLTKGAGTQYF. Written as DNA, the CDR3 is TGTGCCAGCAGTCAACTGACTAAGGGGGCAGGTACGCAGTATTTT. The rearrangement uses TRBV7-9 and TRBJ2-3; 7 nucleotides agree with TRBD1. This CDR3 is 15 amino acids long. The V gene end was trimmed by 6 bases and the J gene end by 8 bases; junction bases not matched to a gene: 14. Germline assignment: CDR1 SEHNR and CDR2 FQNEAQ (reference sequence).

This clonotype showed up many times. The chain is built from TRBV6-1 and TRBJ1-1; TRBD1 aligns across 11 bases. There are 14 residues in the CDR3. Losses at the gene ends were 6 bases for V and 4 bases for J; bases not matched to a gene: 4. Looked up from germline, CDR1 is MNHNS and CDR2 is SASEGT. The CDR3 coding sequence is TGTGCCAGCAGCGCCGGGACAGGGGGCACTGAAGCTTTCTTT. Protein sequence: CASSAGTGGTEAFF.